This note documents a single TCR beta chain sequence. What it binds is not known. This sample is drawn from a study of shared clonotypes between healthy human individuals. Trimming left V 8 bases short and J 2 bases short, with 14 bases between. Per germline, CDR1 WNHNN and CDR2 SYGVQD (reference sequence). This CDR3 is 14 amino acids long. As processed by the authors: Because ImmunoSEQ provided only junction sequences with no quality scores, the filtering differed. The assay was immunoSEQ multiplex PCR, and TCRdb's table has in-frame clones only and misses some. V and J calls and clone size are as listed in that table; D and trimming were resolved from the DNA. This sample yields under 1,100,000 clones, of which around 76% are seen a single time; less than 1.5% belongs to the top ten. Every donor was a Caucasian adult from Nashville, Tennessee. A split of CD4+ cells into CD45RA+ naive and CD45RA-negative memory subsets was performed.

Whole-study findings and limits: Naive subsets generally had larger estimated richness than memory subsets.

The receptor's source is a man younger than 30 in good health. The sequenced sample was memory CD4+ T cells sorted from blood. Subset of the sample: CD45RA-negative fraction. The chain uses TRBV10-1 and TRBJ2-3; D is possibly TRBD2 (5 bases). The CDR3 sequence: CASSNFGVTDTQYF. The DNA for the CDR3 is TGCGCCAGCTCAAACTTCGGGGTCACAGATACGCAGTATTTT.